The 10 T cell receptor beta chains given below trace back to one sample, sequenced in a study of blood T cell repertoires in COVID-19. Some clones are missing from TCRdb's copy, which holds only in-frame ones; the method was immunoSEQ multiplex PCR. The table lists about 120,000 clones, 82% of them singletons. The sequenced sample was peripheral blood. These receptor sequences come from a woman aged 70-85 years with acute or convalescent COVID-19.

The chain has TRBV7-2 and TRBJ2-5; tentative D call: TRBD2 (7 bases). Germline CDR1 is SGHTA and CDR2 is FQGNSA. The ends were cut back, 5 bases at V and 5 bases at J, with 21 bases in the middle. This CDR3 contains 16 residues. The CDR3 spells CASSPTRGGAGETQYF. CDR3 sequence (DNA): TGTGCCAGCAGCCCGACGCGCGGGGGCGCTGGGGAGACCCAGTACTTC.

The V gene is TRBV5-1, the J gene TRBJ1-2; weak D call: TRBD1 (5 bases). The V gene lost 3 bases and the J gene lost 0 bases, with 15 bases spanning the gap. Germline assignment: CDR1 SGHRS and CDR2 YFSETQ. The CDR3 runs 16 residues. CDR3 amino acids: CASSSRPDIPNYGYTF. The CDR3 DNA sequence: TGCGCCAGCAGCTCACGCCCGGACATCCCTAACTATGGCTACACCTTC.

The gene calls are TRBV27 and TRBJ1-4; D remains unclear. V lost 3 bases to trimming and J lost 7 bases, with 9 bases between them. The CDR3 sequence is 13 residues long. CDR1 and CDR2 (germline): MNHEY, SMNVEV (reference sequence). The CDR3 region is CASSFSGVEKLFF. In DNA, the CDR3 is TGTGCCAGCAGTTTCTCCGGGGTTGAAAAACTGTTTTTT.

This clone was picked up a small number of times. This sequence joins TRBV9 and TRBJ2-7, with 7 positions matching TRBD2. V lost 3 bases, J lost 6 bases, and 6 bases stayed unmatched. From germline, CDR1 is SGDLS and CDR2 YYNGEE. The CDR3 sequence is 13 residues long. The CDR3 DNA follows: TGTGCCAGCAGCGCGGGGGGAGGGTCCGAGCAGTACTTC. It codes for CASSAGGGSEQYF.

The genes are TRBV4-2 and TRBJ2-2; 7 nucleotides match TRBD1. Per germline, CDR1 LGHNA and CDR2 YNFKEQ. V was clipped by 1 base and J by 5 bases; unmatched bases: 4. The CDR3 covers 15 residues. CDR3 sequence (DNA): TGTGCCAGCAGCCAAGGGACAGGCGAGACCGGGGAGCTGTTTTTT. Protein sequence: CASSQGTGETGELFF.

V usage is TRBV7-2 and J usage is TRBJ1-2, with TRBD1 matching over 9 bases. V dropped 1 base and J dropped 7; count of bases not matched to a gene: 10. Germline-derived CDR1 and CDR2 are SGHTA and FQGNSA. This CDR3 spans 16 amino acids. The DNA for the CDR3 is TGTGCCAGCAGCTTAGACGCGACAGGGGGGATTCGTGGCTACACCTTC. The encoded protein is CASSLDATGGIRGYTF.

The chain is built from TRBV3-1 (or the pseudogene TRBV3-2) and TRBJ1-2, with D unclear. V lost 3 bases and J lost 1, with 6 bases in between. The CDR3 runs 13 residues. Germline lookup yields CDR1 LGHDT and CDR2 YNNKEL (reference sequence). DNA of the CDR3: TGTGCCAGCAGCCAGCGGAGTAACTATGGCTACACCTTC. This sequence encodes CASSQRSNYGYTF.

V usage is TRBV7-9 and J usage is TRBJ1-6; D may be TRBD1 (5 bases). V was trimmed by 4 bases and J by 5 bases, leaving 18 bases between them. Germline assignment: CDR1 SEHNR and CDR2 FQNEAQ (reference sequence). This CDR3 region has 17 residues. This CDR3 is CASSSPGIRNHNSPLHF. CDR3 nucleotides: TGTGCCAGCAGCTCGCCAGGGATAAGGAACCATAATTCACCCCTCCACTTT.

The rearrangement joins TRBV12-3 or TRBV12-4 to TRBJ2-4, with 7 bases that match TRBD1. V was pared by 5 bases and J by 11 bases, with 9 bases of the junction left unmatched. The CDR3 is 13 residues long. The CDR3: CASSTGTERLQYF. The DNA of the CDR3 is TGTGCCAGCAGTACAGGGACAGAAAGACTTCAGTACTTC.

V usage is TRBV7-8 and J usage is TRBJ1-1; D unclear. V lost 1 base to trimming and J lost 10 bases, with 13 bases between them. The CDR3 covers 13 residues. Per the germline V gene, CDR1 is SGHVS and CDR2 is FQNEAQ. As DNA, the CDR3 is TGTGCCAGCAGCTTAGAAGAGGCGCGACGAGCTTTCTTT. It is translated as CASSLEEARRAFF.